These T cell receptor beta chains were read from a single sample in a study of OX40 agonist ivuxolimab in advanced cancers. Profiling relied on immunoSEQ multiplex PCR, and the TCRdb table lists in-frame clones only, not all of them. The table has 77,000 or so clones, more than 65% seen once; the top ten hold about 5%. The sequenced sample was CD4+ or CD8+ T cells sorted from blood, obtained in a trial of the OX40 agonist ivuxolimab. The receptors were sampled from an adult with an advanced solid tumor such as melanoma, head and neck, liver or kidney cancer. Each CDR3 is given without its conserved first and last residue.

j_call v_call cdr3_aa
TRBJ2-1 TRBV18 ASSWVGPTNYNEQF
TRBJ2-1 TRBV7-2 ASSYLSRGGAAF
TRBJ1-3 TRBV27 ASSPRRQGSGNTIY
TRBJ2-3 TRBV7-6 ASSLAPGTGTDTQY
TRBJ1-5 TRBV6-1 ASRTQVNSNQPQH
TRBJ1-3 TRBV6-5 ASSYRGVIGNTIY
TRBJ2-5 TRBV2 ASSEEIQETQY
TRBJ2-5 TRBV27 ASSFEPGQGLKQY
TRBJ1-5 TRBV11-2 ASSLDGATNQPQH
TRBJ1-2 TRBV6-1 ASSPSADGYGYT
TRBJ2-6 TRBV19 ASSIQGRGVYSGANVLT
TRBJ1-1 TRBV4-1 ASSQGEGQLNTEAF
TRBJ1-4 TRBV11-3 ASSPQDEKLF
TRBJ1-6 TRBV2 ATTDSYNSPLH
TRBJ1-1 TRBV19 ASSTTGFDTEAF
TRBJ2-2 TRBV18 ASSASTSGGSTGELF
TRBJ1-3 TRBV9 ASSVGRGSGNTIY
TRBJ1-2 TRBV6-6 ASSYSLGTEGYT
TRBJ1-4 TRBV5-1 ASSLGDRVEKLF
TRBJ2-2 TRBV5-1 ASSLGTGDTGELF
TRBJ2-7 TRBV10-1 ASSGTLGFEQY
TRBJ2-4 TRBV10-3 AIRQGDGIQY
TRBJ1-2 TRBV5-1 ASSLNGNYGYT
TRBJ1-1 TRBV4-3 ASMVSVQNEAF
TRBJ2-7 TRBV10-3 AISESGPYYEQY
TRBJ2-1 TRBV29-1 SVETGLVYNEQF
TRBJ2-1 TRBV5-6 ASSLGLDLAGVSNEQF
TRBJ2-1 TRBV5-8 ASTLGQASYNEQF
TRBJ1-1 TRBV19 ASSALPGTMNTEAF
TRBJ1-1 TRBV7-2 ASSSRMNTEAF
TRBJ2-1 TRBV4-1 ASSQPPDGEQF
TRBJ2-1 TRBV5-6 ASSPLQEGEQF
TRBJ1-6 TRBV10-3 AISDQQVVNSPLH
TRBJ1-5 TRBV19 ASSKSGRGSQPQH
TRBJ2-3 TRBV5-1 ASSPQGGIDTQY
TRBJ1-2 TRBV10-3 AISERTGRSDGYT
TRBJ1-4 TRBV19 ASRAGRNSGEKLF
TRBJ1-2 TRBV2 ASSEGTGRDYGYT
TRBJ2-7 TRBV7-9 ASSLAQSVFYEQY
TRBJ2-1 TRBV2 ASSEGPDREQF
TRBJ2-3 TRBV4-2 ASSQEAGGSDTQY
TRBJ1-2 TRBV11-2 ASSPNYGYT
TRBJ2-3 TRBV4-3 ASSQDGPGVDTQY
TRBJ2-6 TRBV2 ASSLDRGSGANVLT
TRBJ2-7 TRBV7-2 ASSPDRDVYEQY
TRBJ1-1 TRBV21-1 ASSCARANTEAF